The 25 T cell receptor beta chains below come from one sample, sequenced in a study of blood T cell repertoires in COVID-19. The table came from immunoSEQ multiplex PCR; TCRdb's copy has only in-frame clones and leaves some out. The profile shows 100,000 to 150,000 clones, more than 60% of them singletons. Sequencing was carried out using peripheral blood. All receptors come from a woman in her seventies with acute or convalescent COVID-19.

The chain joins TRBV5-4 to TRBJ1-2; the match to TRBD1 covers 9 bases. The CDR3 is 15 amino acids. The J segment lost 7 bases and the V segment lost 3 bases, leaving 10 bases of the junction unmatched. Germline V lookup: CDR1 SGHNT, CDR2 YYREEE (reference sequence). The CDR3 DNA is TGTGCCAGCAGCTCAATATTAGGACAGGGGCTTGGCTACACCTTC. Protein: CASSSILGQGLGYTF.

The chain employs TRBV10-2 and TRBJ2-1; TRBD2 matches at 11 bases. Per germline, CDR1 WSHSY and CDR2 SAAADI. This CDR3 has 16 amino acids. V shed 2 bases and J 7 bases; nucleotides not matched to a gene: 7. CDR3 amino acids: CASSETLAGGRNEQFF. The DNA for the CDR3 is TGCGCCAGCAGTGAGACCCTAGCGGGGGGAAGAAATGAGCAGTTCTTC.

The J gene is TRBJ2-5, the V gene TRBV6-1; 14 bases map to TRBD2. This CDR3 contains 18 residues. V shed 6 bases, J shed 9 bases, and the junction held 18 bases outside the gene matches. CDR1 is MNHNS and CDR2 is SASEGT in the germline V gene. Written as DNA, the CDR3 is TGTGCCAGCAGCGAACTTGAGGGGACTAGCGGGAGTAAGGCGGCCCAGTACTTC. It codes for CASSELEGTSGSKAAQYF.

CDR3 bases: TGCAGTGCCGAGACAGACTATGGCTACACCTTC. Amino acids: CSAETDYGYTF. This rearrangement joins TRBV20-1 to TRBJ1-2; the D gene is possibly TRBD1 (5 bases). This CDR3 comprises 11 residues. Trimming left V 6 bases short and J 3 bases short, with 8 bases between. Germline-derived CDR1 and CDR2 are DFQATT and SNEGSKA (reference sequence).

This rearrangement joins TRBV19 to TRBJ2-5; D uncertain. The CDR3 is 13 residues long. The germline V gene has CDR1 LNHDA and CDR2 SQIVND (reference sequence). Trimming left V 4 bases short and J 3 bases short, with 9 bases between. CDR3 DNA sequence: TGTGCCAGTAGTACCTACAGAAAAGAGACCCAGTACTTC. It translates to CASSTYRKETQYF.

There are a few counts of this clone. The V gene is TRBV3-1 (or the pseudogene TRBV3-2), the J gene TRBJ1-2; the D gene is possibly TRBD1 (6 bases). The CDR3 consists of 14 residues. The germline gives CDR1 LGHDT, CDR2 YNNKEL (reference sequence). V was trimmed by 0 bases and J by 4 bases, leaving 9 bases between them. The CDR3: CASSQEGTPYGYTF. In DNA, the CDR3 is TGTGCCAGCAGCCAAGAAGGGACACCCTATGGCTACACCTTC.

V gene TRBV5-1 combines with J gene TRBJ2-5, with TRBD2 matching 8 bases. The V gene's germline CDR1 is SGHRS and CDR2 YFSETQ. The CDR3 has 15 amino acids. With 3 bases clipped from V and 5 bases from J, the junction kept 9 bases outside the gene matches. The CDR3 coding sequence is TGCGCCAGCAGCTCCTACGGGAGGGCCGCGGAGACCCAGTACTTC. Its protein product is CASSSYGRAAETQYF.

V is TRBV5-6 and J is TRBJ2-7; D gene ambiguous. The germline V gene has CDR1 SGHDT and CDR2 YYEEEE. The CDR3 loop spans 11 amino acids. Trimming shortened V by 4 bases and J by 3 bases, and 5 bases separated the two germline ends. CDR3 in DNA: TGTGCCAGCAGCCCACTCTACGAGCAGTACTTC. This codes for CASSPLYEQYF.

The rearrangement links TRBV4-2 to TRBJ2-5; D is possibly TRBD2 (6 bases). This CDR3 is 16 amino acids long. Germline V gene sequence: CDR1 LGHNA, CDR2 YNFKEQ. Trimming stripped 1 base from V and 1 base from J, with 13 bases between. The CDR3 region has the DNA TGTGCCAGCAGCCAAGGGGCTAGCGCGGTCCAAGAGACCCAGTACTTC. Translation: CASSQGASAVQETQYF.

The chain links TRBV5-5 to TRBJ2-2; 12 bases fit TRBD2. The CDR3 has 16 residues. Per germline, CDR1 SGHKS and CDR2 YYEKEE (reference sequence). Trimming took 1 base from V and 4 from J; bases not matched to a gene: 2. The CDR3 DNA follows: TGTGCCAGCAGCTTGACTAGCGGGAGGATCACCGGGGAGCTGTTTTTT. Translation: CASSLTSGRITGELFF.

The chain links TRBV7-6 to TRBJ1-6; D uncertain. Germline lookup yields CDR1 SGHVS and CDR2 FNYEAQ. Trimming pared 1 base from V and 7 bases from J, leaving 8 bases between. The CDR3 is made up of 14 amino acids. The CDR3 sequence: CASSLVTGNSPLHF. CDR3 nucleotide sequence: TGTGCCAGCAGCTTAGTCACGGGGAATTCACCCCTCCACTTT. Based on the CDR3 plus reference TRBV7-6 and TRBJ1-6, the full variable domain is GAGVSQSPRYKVTKRGQDVALRCDPISGHVSLYWYRQALGQGPEFLTYFNYEAQQDKSGLPNDRFSAERPEGSISTLTIQRTEQRDSAMYRCASSLVTGNSPLHFGNGTRLTVT.

The chain has TRBV6-5 and TRBJ1-1; D perhaps matches TRBD1 (5 bases). Germline V CDR1 and CDR2: MNHEY, SVGAGI. Trimming removed 2 bases from V and 3 bases from J, with 7 bases in between. This CDR3 has 13 residues. The CDR3 loop reads CASSYRGDTEAFF. In DNA form, the CDR3 reads TGTGCCAGCAGTTACCGGGGGGACACTGAAGCTTTCTTT.

The V and J genes are TRBV10-2 and TRBJ1-3; D possibly corresponds to TRBD1 (6 bases). The ends were cut back, 0 bases at V and 1 base at J, with 10 bases in the middle. This CDR3 spans 16 amino acids. The germline V gene has CDR1 WSHSY and CDR2 SAAADI. In DNA form, the CDR3 reads TGCGCCAGCAGTGAGTCCGCAGGGGCGTCTGGAAACACCATATATTTT. Translated, it gives CASSESAGASGNTIYF.

The CDR3 is CASGTSGGGDEQFF. CDR3 coding DNA: TGTGCTAGTGGAACTAGCGGGGGTGGGGATGAGCAGTTCTTC. The chain couples TRBV12-5 to TRBJ2-1; TRBD2 agrees at 11 bases. Germline trimming cut 6 bases from V and 8 bases from J; bases unmatched to any gene: 6. Germline V gene lookup returns CDR1 LGHNT and CDR2 FRNRAP. The CDR3 covers 14 residues.

The rearrangement links TRBV6-5 to TRBJ2-6, with D possibly being TRBD1 (6 bases). The CDR3 runs 14 residues. Germline V gene lookup returns CDR1 MNHEY and CDR2 SVGAGI. Trimming left V 10 bases short and J 4 bases short, with 14 bases between. The CDR3 sequence is CATGESAGANVLTF. In nucleotides, the CDR3 is TGTGCCACAGGGGAGTCGGCCGGGGCCAACGTCCTGACTTTC.

This chain connects TRBV28 to TRBJ2-5; no clear D gene. Trimming left V 6 bases short and J 4 bases short, with 18 bases between. This CDR3 comprises 15 residues. Germline CDR1 is MDHEN and CDR2 is SYDVKM. The CDR3 sequence: CASSLPPLNLETQYF. The CDR3 DNA reads as TGTGCCAGCAGCCTACCCCCACTCAACCTAGAGACCCAGTACTTC.

The V gene is TRBV18, the J gene TRBJ2-3; TRBD1 is a possible D gene (6 bases). V was pared by 2 bases and J by 0 bases, with 9 bases between. Per the germline V gene, CDR1 is KGHSH and CDR2 is LQKENI. The CDR3 covers 15 residues. CDR3 sequence (DNA): TGTGCCAGCTCACCAGGACAGCTTAGCACAGATACGCAGTATTTT. It codes for CASSPGQLSTDTQYF.

The chain combines TRBV6-1 with TRBJ1-6; D unclear. Germline V gene sequence: CDR1 MNHNS, CDR2 SASEGT. The CDR3 totals 14 residues. Trimming stripped 0 bases from V and 7 bases from J, with 7 bases between. CDR3: CASSEATGNSPLHF. The CDR3 DNA is TGTGCCAGCAGTGAAGCCACGGGAAATTCACCCCTCCACTTT.

The chain joins TRBV6-1 to TRBJ2-1, with D possibly matching TRBD2 (6 bases). V was clipped by 1 base and J by 6 bases, with 10 bases between them. Per the germline V gene, CDR1 is MNHNS and CDR2 is SASEGT. The CDR3 has 14 residues. Here the CDR3 reads CASSEGLASNEQFF. The CDR3, as DNA: TGTGCCAGCAGTGAAGGGCTAGCGTCCAATGAGCAGTTCTTC.

This chain uses TRBV13 with TRBJ2-7; possible D gene TRBD2, 5 bases. Trimming pared 3 bases from V and 0 bases from J, leaving 12 bases between. CDR1 PRHDT and CDR2 FYEKMQ come from the germline V gene (reference sequence). The CDR3 runs to 15 residues. The DNA for the CDR3 is TGTGCCAGCAGCTTTGGGGTGGGAGTCTCCTACGAGCAGTACTTC. It encodes CASSFGVGVSYEQYF.

The chain has TRBV6-2 or TRBV6-3 and TRBJ1-2, with D unresolved. CDR1 and CDR2 from the germline V gene are MNHEY and SVGEGT. Trimming took off 5 bases at V and 4 bases at J, with 11 bases between the two ends. This CDR3 has 13 residues. The DNA for the CDR3 is TGTGCCAGCAGTCCCGGGGAGACCTATGGCTACACCTTC. Translation gives CASSPGETYGYTF.

CDR3 sequence: CASSPGYRGEKLFF. CDR3 nucleotide sequence: TGTGCCAGCAGTCCAGGGTACAGGGGTGAAAAACTGTTTTTT. V and J are TRBV5-6 and TRBJ1-4, with 7 positions matching TRBD1. CDR1 is SGHDT, CDR2 YYEEEE, per germline. The CDR3 contains 14 residues. Trimming took 5 bases from V and 7 from J; bases not matched to a gene: 8.

This chain links TRBV7-3 with TRBJ2-3; 8 bases match TRBD2. The ends lost 5 bases at V and 3 bases at J; junction bases unmatched: 7. CDR1 is SGHTA and CDR2 is FQGTGA in the germline V gene. CDR3 length equals 15 residues. CDR3 amino acids: CASSTRTSSTDTQYF. CDR3 DNA: TGTGCCAGCAGCACCCGGACTAGCTCGACAGATACGCAGTATTTT.

The chain employs TRBV19 and TRBJ1-5; 9 nucleotides align to TRBD1. This CDR3 spans 14 amino acids. Germline CDR1 reads LNHDA; CDR2 reads SQIVND (reference sequence). The trim removed 5 bases at V and 6 bases at J, leaving 5 bases unmatched. As DNA, the CDR3 is TGTGCCAGTAGTGTGGACAGGGGAGGTCAGCCCCAGCATTTT. As protein: CASSVDRGGQPQHF.

In DNA, the CDR3 is TGCGCCAGCAGCGCGGGACTAGCGGGGGGGGGTGAGCAGTTCTTC. Residues: CASSAGLAGGGEQFF. V and J are TRBV4-3 and TRBJ2-1; TRBD2 agrees at 16 bases. Trimming removed 5 bases from V and 9 bases from J; junction bases left unmatched: 4. CDR3 length equals 15 residues. Germline assignment: CDR1 LGHNA and CDR2 YSLEER.